Listed below are T cell receptor beta chains from one sample, sequenced in a study of a mutant IDH1 vaccine in newly diagnosed glioma. These TCRs are of unknown antigen specificity. This table comes from immunoSEQ multiplex PCR, and its TCRdb copy is limited to in-frame clones, with some not included. The table includes 45,000 to 55,000 clones, 84% detected once. The source material was PBMCs, sampled from a glioma patient whose treatment included an IDH1 peptide vaccine. Source of these receptors: a woman in her thirties with glioma. Some clones in this sample may be carry-over from other donors' samples. CDR3s include the opening cysteine and the closing phenylalanine or tryptophan. Fields, in order: J gene, D gene, V gene, CDR3 protein. The D gene is left open where the match is weak.

>TRBJ2-7|TRBD2|TRBV9
CASSVGGGNPYEQYF
>TRBJ2-7|.|TRBV19
CASSIGPNDEQYF
>TRBJ1-2|TRBD1|TRBV10-2
CASTRDRLSNYGYTF
>TRBJ1-1|.|TRBV28
CASATSSEAFF
>TRBJ2-3|TRBD1|TRBV29-1
CSVETGGTDTQYF
>TRBJ1-1|.|TRBV4-2
CASSQDQQGMNTEAFF
>TRBJ2-2|.|TRBV12-2
CASRFGVLDNGGELFF
>TRBJ1-1|.|TRBV7-9
CASSPEGGRGTEAFF
>TRBJ1-1|.|TRBV21-1
CASSNPGDPNTEAFF
>TRBJ2-1|.|TRBV20-1
CSARDFDEQFF
>TRBJ2-7|TRBD2|TRBV11-2
CASSAASGRAPYEQYF
>TRBJ2-2|TRBD2|TRBV7-6
CASSPSRAGDSIGELFF
>TRBJ1-5|.|TRBV5-5
CASSLVGAGQPQHF
>TRBJ1-1|.|TRBV6-5
CASSFRQMNTEAFF
>TRBJ2-1|.|TRBV4-1
CASSQGLLDNEQFF
>TRBJ1-2|TRBD1|TRBV15
CATSGRQGGYTF
>TRBJ1-2|.|TRBV27
CASSPQTRASGYTF
>TRBJ1-5|TRBD1|TRBV28
CASSARGRTNQPQHF
>TRBJ2-1|.|TRBV4-1
CASSQEGQGYEGEQFF
>TRBJ1-1|TRBD1|TRBV6-5
CASGDRGTEAFF
>TRBJ2-3|.|TRBV12-1
CASSLIPCFETSGSRVCTQYF
>TRBJ1-5|.|TRBV18
CASSPGVRSAQHF
>TRBJ1-2|.|TRBV5-5
CASSVTGGYTF
>TRBJ2-1|TRBD2|TRBV7-2
CASSSRTSGSYNEQFF
>TRBJ2-2|.|TRBV19
CASSIVLKNTGELFF
>TRBJ2-3|.|TRBV25-1
CASRSTDTDTQYF
>TRBJ2-7|TRBD2|TRBV2
CASSELTSGRAYEQYF
>TRBJ2-2|.|TRBV7-9
CASSSPRGGPYTGELFF
>TRBJ1-5|.|TRBV27
CASSLSENQPQHF
>TRBJ1-3|TRBD1|TRBV7-9
CASSLTTGRSGNTIYF
>TRBJ1-3|.|TRBV30
CAWSLGGGRGNTIYF
>TRBJ2-2|.|TRBV28
CASSLVGASGELFF
>TRBJ1-5|.|TRBV27
CASSFKDSNQPQHF